The TCR beta chain described here comes from a study of identical twins (dated by TCRdb to about 2016). Study-level background: TCR alpha and beta repertoires from monozygotic twins, unrelated adults of various ages and cord blood were deep-sequenced to test whether fetal clonotypes persist. To rule out contamination, the twin experiments were replicated at different times with different library preparation protocols.

The investigation overall reported the following: Conclusions relied on cross-sectional statistical analysis, since the same donors could not be followed over many years. Fewer insertions were carried by abundant cord blood beta clonotypes, a similar but weaker trend appeared in young adult naive repertoires, and no such trend appeared in memory repertoires. Recombination models systematically underestimated out-of-frame TCR alpha sharing in monozygotic twins but agreed with sharing between unrelated individuals. A weaker excess of twin sharing was found in beta out-of-frame sequences because the signal-to-noise ratio was lowered by fewer shared sequences. Compared with coincidental sharing between unrelated individuals, out-of-frame TCR alpha sequences shared between twins showed an excess of sequences with low generation probability. Zero-insertion analyses could be partly confounded by invariant T cells such as MAIT and iNKT, although diverse VJ usage argued against such confounding for most clonotypes.

The library was built by means of 5' RACE. These reads were obtained on an Illumina HiSeq 2000. A universal primer binding site was added through template switching, and the final cDNA carried a unique molecular identifier so that TCR cDNA molecules could be counted accurately. Specific primers in the conserved constant-segment region were used to synthesize first-strand cDNA for TCR alpha and beta chains. To control for contamination, every cDNA library carried two barcodes: a SMART-Mk sample barcode plus Illumina barcodes. TruSeq adapter sequences, together with Illumina sample barcodes, were added in two successive PCR steps. The TCR alpha and beta cDNA libraries were sequenced on the Illumina HiSeq platform using custom primers. Per the original workflow: MiGEC was used to process raw reads and extract unique molecular identifiers, and MiXCR was used to find CDR3 positions. For each individual, recombination models were inferred using an EM algorithm with the repgenHMM and IGoR tools. Shared clonotype analysis was performed with the tcR package in R, normalizing sharing by the product of cloneset sizes. To study raw recombination without the effects of thymic and clonal selection, out-of-frame nonproductive sequences were analyzed. In TCRdb, the public reads were trimmed at Q25 with fastp and aligned with MiXCR, with productive beta chains retained. All rows with the same CDR3 protein become a single entry with the most common DNA and genes. The V and J calls were determined by TCRdb, not by the authors. In all, the sample holds around 300,000 distinct CDR3 sequences, and under 9% of those were seen once. The ten largest clones add up to around 2.1% of the sample.

Every donor was a healthy Caucasian. The twin cohort comprised three pairs of female monozygotic twins, all aged about 18 to 30 years. Miltenyi CD45RO+ enrichment and human naive T-cell isolation kits were used to isolate memory (CD45RO+) and naive T cells from PBMC. This clonotype was seen many times. Its antigen is not yet known. Nothing much larger sits one base from this clone, and base qualities are not available. These data were also filed under a second study, of yellow fever vaccine responses in identical twins. From that second study: According to the authors, in identical twins the way T cells responded to vaccination appeared partly convergent and partly personalized. In identical twins, the study followed T cell clones that responded to the vaccine with precision.

This clonotype originated in a woman aged 18-35 years in good health. Sequencing was carried out using memory (CD45RO+) T cells sorted from blood. The sample's cell subset or site label, decoded: CD45RO+ enriched T cells.

In nucleotide form, the sequence is TGTGCCAGCAGTTTAAAAAAGACAGCGACCCAAGAGACCCAGTACTTC. This is translated as CASSLKKTATQETQYF. The chain couples TRBV28 to TRBJ2-5, with TRBD1 tentatively as D gene (5 bases match). CDR1 MDHEN and CDR2 SYDVKM are derived from the germline V gene. CDR3 length: 16 amino acids, cysteine to phenylalanine. Only the CDR3 part of the read is kept: 48 bases, read in frame from the first base. The junction carries 14 bases between V and J, which are trimmed by 2 bases and 1 base respectively.